The 27 T cell receptor beta chains below come from one sample, sequenced in a study of CD8 T cells in ankylosing spondylitis. Using its own MiXCR run on the 5' RACE reads, TCRdb lists one record per CDR3 protein. The data show around 300,000 distinct CDR3 sequences, around 20% seen once. Sequenced: blood, either unsorted or a sorted T cell fraction (not recorded which). The origin of the receptors is a female donor with ankylosing spondylitis or in good health (not recorded which).

V and J are TRBV7-9 and TRBJ2-7; 7 nucleotides agree with TRBD1. V dropped 4 bases and J dropped 10; count of bases not matched to a gene: 16. The germline CDR1 and CDR2 sequences are SEHNR and FQNEAQ (reference sequence). The CDR3 consists of 15 residues. DNA for the CDR3: TGTGCCAGCAGCTCAAGGGTAGGGGGCCTAAGTCCCCAGTACTTC. The encoded protein is CASSSRVGGLSPQYF.

This clonotype occurred many times. The chain recombines TRBV5-1 with TRBJ2-5; D unclear. V dropped 0 bases and J dropped 5 bases, with 14 bases sitting between them. Germline V gene lookup returns CDR1 SGHRS and CDR2 YFSETQ. This CDR3 has 15 residues. The CDR3 nucleotides are TGCGCCAGCAGCTTGGGAACCCTAGTGATGGAGACCCAGTACTTC. This gives the protein CASSLGTLVMETQYF.

This clonotype was found a few times. The genes are TRBV12-3 or TRBV12-4 and TRBJ2-7, with a tentative D call TRBD2 (5 bases). Trimming took 6 bases from V and 7 from J, leaving 16 bases between them. The length of the CDR3 is 13 residues. CDR3 residues: CASSPWRVKEQYF. Written as DNA, the CDR3 is TGTGCCAGCAGCCCCTGGCGGGTGAAAGAGCAGTACTTC.

The chain is built from TRBV18 and TRBJ2-3; 11 nucleotides agree with TRBD1. The germline V gene encodes CDR1 KGHSH and CDR2 LQKENI. The CDR3 runs to 15 residues. With V trimmed by 6 bases and J by 4 bases, 6 bases remained unmatched. The CDR3 here is CASSYGQGAADTQYF. The CDR3 DNA is TGTGCCAGCTCGTATGGACAGGGGGCCGCAGATACGCAGTATTTT. The complete variable domain, with remaining parts taken from reference TRBV18 and TRBJ2-3, reads NAGVMQNPRHLVRRRGQEARLRCSPMKGHSHVYWYRQLPEEGLKFMVYLQKENIIDESGMPKERFSAEFPKEGPSILRIQQVVRGDSAAYFCASSYGQGAADTQYFGPGTRLTVL.

This clonotype turned up a few times. The V and J genes are TRBV12-3 or TRBV12-4 and TRBJ1-1; weak D call: TRBD1 (5 bases). V was cut by 7 bases and J by 8 bases, with 23 bases left in between. CDR3 length: 15 residues. The DNA of the CDR3 is TGTGCCAGCACATATCAGGACCCGAGCTGGGGGGAAGCTTTCTTT. This encodes CASTYQDPSWGEAFF.

The chain combines TRBV20-1 with TRBJ2-1; a possible D gene is TRBD1 (6 bases). Trimming stripped 6 bases from V and 0 bases from J, with 12 bases between. Germline V gene lookup returns CDR1 DFQATT and CDR2 SNEGSKA (reference sequence). The CDR3 contains 14 residues. The CDR3 DNA reads TGCAGTGCCTTAACAGGGACCTCCTACAATGAGCAGTTCTTC. Its translation is CSALTGTSYNEQFF.

The chain carries TRBV7-2 and TRBJ2-1, with TRBD2 identical over 7 bases. This CDR3 is built from 13 residues. Trimming cost V 5 bases and J 8 bases; bases outside gene matches: 6. Germline V gene lookup returns CDR1 SGHTA and CDR2 FQGNSA. The DNA of the CDR3 is TGTGCCAGCAGCGTAATAGCGGGCGATGAGCAGTTCTTC. Translating it yields CASSVIAGDEQFF.

This clonotype was recorded at least ten times. The chain couples TRBV6-2 or TRBV6-3 to TRBJ2-1; a weak D match, TRBD2 (5 bases). Germline CDR1 reads MNHEY; CDR2 reads SVGEGT. This CDR3 region has 13 residues. Trimming left V 6 bases short and J 3 bases short, with 9 bases between. The DNA of the CDR3 is TGTGCCAGCAGCTCGAGGGACTACAATGAGCAGTTCTTC. Translating gives CASSSRDYNEQFF.

V gene TRBV6-1 combines with J gene TRBJ2-3, with no clear D. The germline V gene has CDR1 MNHNS and CDR2 SASEGT. V lost 2 bases, J lost 4 bases, and 13 bases lay in between. The CDR3 consists of 15 residues. CDR3 loop: CASSERALRADTQYF. As DNA, the CDR3 is TGTGCCAGCAGTGAACGGGCTCTACGGGCAGATACGCAGTATTTT.

The V gene is TRBV12-3 or TRBV12-4, the J gene TRBJ1-5; weak D call: TRBD1 (5 bases). This CDR3 contains 14 residues. Deletions cut 1 base from V and 6 bases from J, with 10 bases between. The chain's CDR3 is CASSLEAGSQPQHF. CDR3 DNA sequence: TGTGCCAGCAGTTTAGAGGCAGGGTCTCAGCCCCAGCATTTT.

This clonotype was counted a few times. The chain recombines TRBV20-1 with TRBJ2-7; D remains ambiguous. This CDR3 spans 14 amino acids. V was trimmed by 0 bases and J by 3 bases, leaving 12 bases between them. Per the germline V gene, CDR1 is DFQATT and CDR2 is SNEGSKA (reference sequence). The CDR3 DNA reads TGCAGTGCTAGAGATCGGAGAACAAACTACGAGCAGTACTTC. Translation gives CSARDRRTNYEQYF.

This clonotype has just a few counts. The chain combines TRBV6-5 with TRBJ2-7; D may be TRBD1 (6 bases). The germline V and J ends were trimmed by 6 bases and 4 bases, with 10 bases remaining between them. Germline CDR1 reads MNHEY; CDR2 reads SVGAGI. CDR3 size: 12 residues. Written as DNA, the CDR3 is TGTGCCAGCAGACCTGGACAGTACGAGCAGTACTTC. Amino acid sequence: CASRPGQYEQYF.

This clonotype appeared many times. For the CDR3, the DNA is TGTGCCAGCAGTCCCCCCGGGGGTAACACTGAAGCTTTCTTT. Translation: CASSPPGGNTEAFF. This sequence joins TRBV12-3 or TRBV12-4 and TRBJ1-1; a weak D match, TRBD1 (5 bases). The CDR3 totals 14 residues. Trimming removed 5 bases at V and 2 bases at J, with 12 bases between.

This chain uses TRBV20-1 with TRBJ2-7; no clear D. Germline lookup yields CDR1 DFQATT and CDR2 SNEGSKA (reference sequence). The length of the CDR3 is 14 residues. V was clipped by 8 bases and J by 0 bases, with 17 bases between them. CDR3 DNA: TGCAGTACTCTACCCCCCGGAACCTCCTACGAGCAGTACTTC. Protein sequence: CSTLPPGTSYEQYF.

This clonotype was observed a few times. The chain is built from TRBV20-1 and TRBJ2-3; 13 nucleotides line up with TRBD2. Germline assignment: CDR1 DFQATT and CDR2 SNEGSKA (reference sequence). The length of the CDR3 is 13 residues. V shed 8 bases and J 5 bases; nucleotides not matched to a gene: 4. The CDR3: CSPRTSGRDTQYF. CDR3 DNA sequence: TGCAGTCCGAGGACTAGCGGGAGAGATACGCAGTATTTT.

The CDR3 loop reads CASSRGRVEYTQYF. Here the CDR3 DNA reads TGTGCCAGCAGCCGCGGGAGAGTAGAGTATACGCAGTATTTT. The J gene is TRBJ2-3, the V gene TRBV7-2; 7 nucleotides agree with TRBD2. The CDR3 has 14 amino acids. The V gene's germline CDR1 is SGHTA and CDR2 FQGNSA. The junction had 9 bases not matched to a gene; V was cut back by 5 bases and J by 7 bases.

In its sample, this clonotype was seen a few times. V gene TRBV10-3 combines with J gene TRBJ2-1; D gene unclear. The V end lost 0 bases, the J end lost 6 bases, and 15 bases lay between the germline ends. The CDR3 consists of 16 residues. Germline V gene sequence: CDR1 ENHRY, CDR2 SYGVKD. The CDR3 bases are TGTGCCATCAGTGAGTCGGACGTCTCGAGCTTCAATGAGCAGTTCTTC. Amino acid sequence: CAISESDVSSFNEQFF.

This clonotype appeared a single time. This chain uses TRBV10-2 with TRBJ2-5, with D possibly matching TRBD2 (5 bases). Between the trimmed V and J ends, which lost 5 bases and 4 bases, there was a span of 17 bases. The CDR3 extends over 15 amino acids. CDR1 and CDR2 from the germline V gene are WSHSY and SAAADI. The CDR3 protein is CASSLETTHGETQYF. The CDR3, as DNA: TGCGCCAGCAGTCTTGAGACTACCCACGGAGAGACCCAGTACTTC.

V is TRBV5-1 and J is TRBJ2-5, with D hard to call. CDR3 length equals 15 residues. The germline CDR1 and CDR2 sequences are SGHRS and YFSETQ. The V end lost 1 base, the J end lost 1 base, and 11 bases lay between the germline ends. The CDR3 region has the DNA TGCGCCAGCAGCTTGTCCGGCAGATCCCAAGAGACCCAGTACTTC. Protein sequence: CASSLSGRSQETQYF.

On this clonotype itself: A much larger clone lies a single base off, so this may be a read error. The V gene is TRBV12-3 or TRBV12-4, the J gene TRBJ1-2; no firm D call. The CDR3 runs 15 residues. V was trimmed by 9 bases and J by 2 bases, leaving 19 bases between them. CDR3 residues: CARSTSGAENYGYTF. CDR3 nucleotides: TGTGCCAGAAGTACCTCAGGAGCCGAAAACTATGGCTACACCTTC.

This clonotype was recorded a few times. The CDR3 sequence is CASSQGVSEQFF. The CDR3, as DNA: TGCGCCAGCAGCCAGGGGGTCAGTGAGCAGTTCTTC. This rearrangement joins TRBV4-3 to TRBJ2-1; D tentatively fits TRBD1 or TRBD2 (5 bases each). From germline, CDR1 is LGHNA and CDR2 YSLEER. The CDR3 length is 12 residues. Trimming shortened V by 3 bases and J by 9 bases, and 9 bases separated the two germline ends.

The chain uses TRBV30 and TRBJ2-1, with TRBD2 matching 9 bases. There are 17 residues in the CDR3. From germline, CDR1 is GTSNPN and CDR2 SVGIG (reference sequence). V gave up 3 bases and J gave up 6 bases; unmatched junction bases: 15. CDR3 sequence: CAWRSSGTRGMGNEQFF. The DNA for the CDR3 is TGTGCCTGGAGGTCTAGCGGGACCCGAGGGATGGGCAATGAGCAGTTCTTC.

This clonotype was seen many times. V is TRBV7-2 and J is TRBJ1-3; D gene uncertain. Germline V gene lookup returns CDR1 SGHTA and CDR2 FQGNSA. The CDR3 contains 11 residues. Trimming pared 1 base from V and 5 bases from J, leaving 0 bases between. This CDR3 is CASSLGNTIYF. The CDR3, as DNA: TGTGCCAGCAGCTTAGGAAACACCATATATTTT.

This clonotype was found many times. The chain uses TRBV4-3 and TRBJ2-1; D gene uncertain. The CDR3 has 14 residues. V lost 3 bases, J lost 6 bases, and 12 bases lay in between. Germline V gene lookup returns CDR1 LGHNA and CDR2 YSLEER. Written as DNA, the CDR3 is TGCGCCAGCAGCCAGGCCAGGTTCGTCAATGAGCAGTTCTTC. The encoded protein is CASSQARFVNEQFF.

CDR3 amino acids: CASSPTLQVGEQYF. In nucleotides, the CDR3 is TGTGCCAGCAGCCCAACCTTACAGGTCGGCGAGCAGTACTTC. The chain links TRBV7-2 to TRBJ2-7, with a tentative D call TRBD1 (5 bases). V lost 5 bases, J lost 6 bases, and 17 bases lay in between. CDR3 size: 14 residues. In germline, CDR1 is SGHTA, CDR2 FQGNSA.

The table lists this clonotype with a few counts. V usage is TRBV6-5 and J usage is TRBJ2-3; 7 bases fit TRBD2. The V segment lost 1 base and the J segment 2 bases; nucleotides outside the gene matches: 6. CDR1 MNHEY and CDR2 SVGAGI come from the germline V gene. The CDR3 covers 16 residues. This CDR3 reads CASSYWYGRSTDTQYF. The DNA of the CDR3 is TGTGCCAGCAGTTACTGGTACGGGAGGTCCACAGATACGCAGTATTTT.

The chain links TRBV29-1 to TRBJ2-1, with D possibly TRBD1 on 6 matching bases. CDR1 is SQVTM, CDR2 ANQGSEA, per germline. The CDR3 totals 16 residues. The V end lost 2 bases, the J end lost 7 bases, and 21 bases lay between the germline ends. Written as DNA, the CDR3 is TGCAGCGTTGAAATACGGAGACAGGTTGGGGGAAATGAGCAGTTCTTC. Translated: CSVEIRRQVGGNEQFF.